This TCR beta chain derives from a study of T cell changes during pregnancy in multiple sclerosis. The method was immunoSEQ multiplex PCR; TCRdb's version includes in-frame clones alone and lacks a portion of them. The data hold 38,000 or so clones, with 80% to 95% observed a single time. Germline CDR1 reads MNHEY; CDR2 reads SVGAGI. The CDR3 spans 16 residues. Trimming took off 0 bases at V and 0 bases at J, with 11 bases between the two ends. This sample comprised CD4+ T cells from peripheral blood mononuclear cells, obtained in the third trimester of pregnancy. The sequence was obtained from a female donor with multiple sclerosis, enrolled in a pregnancy study. The chain employs TRBV6-5 and TRBJ1-1, with D possibly being TRBD1 (5 bases). CDR3 in DNA: TGTGCCAGCAGTTACTCAAAACAGGTAATGAACACTGAAGCTTTCTTT. Encoded protein: CASSYSKQVMNTEAFF.